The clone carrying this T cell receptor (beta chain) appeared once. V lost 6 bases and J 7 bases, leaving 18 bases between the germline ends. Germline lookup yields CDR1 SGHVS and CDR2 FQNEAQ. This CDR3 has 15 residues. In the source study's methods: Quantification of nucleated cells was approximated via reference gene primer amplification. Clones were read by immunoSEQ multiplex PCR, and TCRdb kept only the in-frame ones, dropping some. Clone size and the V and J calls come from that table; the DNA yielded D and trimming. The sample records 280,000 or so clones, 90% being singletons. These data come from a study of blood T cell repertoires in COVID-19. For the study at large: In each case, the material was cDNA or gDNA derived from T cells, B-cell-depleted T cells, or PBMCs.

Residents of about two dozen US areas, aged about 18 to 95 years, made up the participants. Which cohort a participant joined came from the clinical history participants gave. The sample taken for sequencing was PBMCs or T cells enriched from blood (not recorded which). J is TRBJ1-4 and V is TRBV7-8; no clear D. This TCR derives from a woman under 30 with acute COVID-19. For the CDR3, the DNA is TGTGCCAGCAGAAAAGTTTTCGAGCGGGCTGAAAAACTGTTTTTT. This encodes CASRKVFERAEKLFF.